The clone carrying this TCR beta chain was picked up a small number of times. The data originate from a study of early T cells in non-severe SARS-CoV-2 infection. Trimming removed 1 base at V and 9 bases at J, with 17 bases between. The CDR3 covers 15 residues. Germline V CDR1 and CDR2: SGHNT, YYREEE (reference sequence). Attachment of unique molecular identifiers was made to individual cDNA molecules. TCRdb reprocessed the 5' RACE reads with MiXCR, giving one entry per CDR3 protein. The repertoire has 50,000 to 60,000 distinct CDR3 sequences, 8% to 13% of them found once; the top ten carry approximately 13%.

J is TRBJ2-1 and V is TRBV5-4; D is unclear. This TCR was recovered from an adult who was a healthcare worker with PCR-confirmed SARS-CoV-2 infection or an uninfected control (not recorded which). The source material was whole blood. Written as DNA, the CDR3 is TGTGCCAGCAGCTTGCCCACCTCCGGGTTAAGTGAGCAGTTCTTC. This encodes CASSLPTSGLSEQFF.